A selection of T cell receptor beta chains follows, all from one sample in a study of cytomegalovirus exposure and HLA in healthy donors. Sequenced by immunoSEQ multiplex PCR; TCRdb stores in-frame clones only, minus some. Altogether approximately 120,000 clones are present, about 96% being singletons, with the ten largest covering 1.7%. The sequencing input was PBMCs. The receptors stem from a man aged 18 to 30 in good health and CMV-seronegative. Each CDR3 is given with its conserved first and last residue. A D gene is named only where the DNA matches it firmly. A row's size may be missing; if present it is once, few, many or a size class.

J gene | V gene | D gene | clone size | CDR3 protein | CDR3 DNA
TRBJ2-6 | TRBV19 | . | . | CASSTSPTGSGANVLTF | TGTGCCAGTAGTACCTCCCCCACAGGGTCTGGGGCCAACGTCCTGACTTTC
TRBJ2-7 | TRBV9 | . | . | CASSPSGGLDEQYF | TGTGCCAGCAGCCCGTCCGGGGGGCTTGACGAGCAGTACTTC
TRBJ2-1 | TRBV5-5 | . | . | CASSNIPGGSGYNEQFF | TGTGCCAGCAGCAACATTCCGGGGGGCTCCGGTTACAATGAGCAGTTCTTC
TRBJ1-2 | TRBV27 | TRBD1 | . | CASSSRQGVNYGYTF | TGTGCCAGCAGTTCTCGACAGGGGGTTAACTATGGCTACACCTTC
TRBJ2-2 | TRBV27 | TRBD2 | . | CASSFDGLAGYTGELFF | TGTGCCAGCAGTTTCGACGGACTAGCGGGTTACACCGGGGAGCTGTTTTTT
TRBJ2-2 | TRBV6-1 | TRBD1 | . | CASSGTGGLLTGELFF | TGTGCCAGCAGTGGCACAGGGGGTTTATTGACCGGGGAGCTGTTTTTT
TRBJ2-5 | TRBV27 | . | . | CASSPPPQRAVQETQYF | TGTGCCAGCAGTCCCCCTCCCCAGCGGGCCGTCCAAGAGACCCAGTACTTC
TRBJ1-1 | TRBV2 | . | once | CARSRGNTEAFF | TGTGCCAGGAGCAGGGGGAACACTGAAGCTTTCTTT
TRBJ2-1 | TRBV11-3 | TRBD1 | . | CASSLQGVGNEQFF | TGTGCCAGCAGCCTACAGGGGGTTGGCAATGAGCAGTTCTTC
TRBJ1-1 | TRBV28 | . | . | CASSLLGAFKEAFF | TGTGCCAGCAGCCTGTTGGGGGCATTTAAGGAAGCTTTCTTT
TRBJ1-1 | TRBV6-4 | . | . | CASSESNRARAFF | TGTGCCAGCAGTGAGTCGAACAGGGCTAGGGCTTTCTTT
TRBJ2-1 | TRBV9 | . | . | CASSTSSASYNEQFF | TGTGCCAGCAGCACCTCTAGCGCCTCCTACAATGAGCAGTTCTTC
TRBJ2-1 | TRBV27 | . | once | CASRDDSGEQFF | TGTGCCAGCAGGGATGACAGTGGTGAGCAGTTCTTC
TRBJ2-2 | TRBV2 | . | . | CASSEQGITGELFF | TGTGCCAGCAGTGAACAGGGAATCACCGGGGAGCTGTTTTTT
TRBJ2-1 | TRBV27 | TRBD2 | . | CASSRLASYNEQFF | TGTGCCAGCAGTAGACTAGCCTCCTACAATGAGCAGTTCTTC
TRBJ2-1 | TRBV5-1 | TRBD2 | . | CASSPHPLTSGRGYNEQFF | TGCGCCAGCAGCCCTCACCCACTGACTAGCGGGAGGGGTTACAATGAGCAGTTCTTC
TRBJ2-1 | TRBV19 | TRBD2 | . | CASSRLAGGIIRTYNEQFF | TGTGCCAGTAGTAGACTAGCGGGAGGGATCATCAGGACCTACAATGAGCAGTTCTTC
TRBJ2-2 | TRBV28 | TRBD1 | once | CASSPFGAHRGLPTGELFF | TGTGCCAGCAGCCCATTTGGGGCCCACAGGGGCCTCCCCACCGGGGAGCTGTTTTTT
TRBJ1-5 | TRBV27 | . | . | CASSSPNQPQHF | TGTGCCAGCAGTTCCCCTAATCAGCCCCAGCATTTT
TRBJ2-3 | TRBV15 | . | . | CATSNQRASQRDTQYF | TGTGCCACCAGCAACCAGCGGGCCTCTCAGAGGGATACGCAGTATTTT
TRBJ2-3 | TRBV5-6 | . | . | CASSLGFTTDTQYF | TGTGCCAGCAGCTTGGGGTTTACTACAGATACGCAGTATTTT
TRBJ1-1 | TRBV9 | . | . | CASSVGPGGQLNTEAFF | TGTGCCAGCAGCGTAGGTCCGGGGGGTCAGCTGAACACTGAAGCTTTCTTT
TRBJ2-7 | TRBV19 | TRBD1 | . | CASSITRTGSIYEQYF | TGTGCCAGTAGCATAACACGGACAGGGTCTATCTACGAGCAGTACTTC
TRBJ2-1 | TRBV15 | TRBD2 | . | CATSRVRLAENEQFF | TGTGCCACCAGCAGAGTGCGACTAGCGGAGAATGAGCAGTTCTTC
TRBJ2-1 | TRBV27 | TRBD2 | . | CASSPTITSGYNEQFF | TGTGCCAGCAGCCCGACCATCACTAGCGGTTACAATGAGCAGTTCTTC
TRBJ2-5 | TRBV25-1 | TRBD2 | once | CAISDTGRDPRETQYF | TGTGCCATCAGCGATACGGGGAGGGACCCCCGGGAGACCCAGTACTTC
TRBJ2-3 | TRBV27 | . | . | CASSLSQDTQYF | TGTGCCAGCAGTTTATCCCAAGATACGCAGTATTTT
TRBJ2-5 | TRBV27 | TRBD2 | . | CASSPRLAGGETQYF | TGTGCCAGCAGTCCCCGACTAGCGGGAGGAGAGACCCAGTACTTC
TRBJ1-1 | TRBV25-1 | TRBD1 | . | CASSEALTGMNTEAFF | TGTGCCAGCAGTGAAGCCCTGACAGGGATGAACACTGAAGCTTTCTTT
TRBJ1-2 | TRBV28 | . | . | CASSSLQARGYTF | TGTGCCAGCAGTTCCCTACAGGCGAGGGGCTACACCTTC
TRBJ1-1 | TRBV7-8 | TRBD1 | . | CASSLAGTGELMNTEAFF | TGTGCCAGCAGCTTAGCCGGGACAGGGGAGCTCATGAACACTGAAGCTTTCTTT
TRBJ2-7 | TRBV28 | TRBD1 | . | CASSFAGGENEQYF | TGTGCCAGCAGTTTCGCAGGGGGCGAGAACGAGCAGTACTTC
TRBJ2-2 | TRBV7-2 | TRBD2 | once | CASRPGLANTGELFF | TGTGCCAGCAGACCCGGACTAGCTAACACCGGGGAGCTGTTTTTT
TRBJ2-3 | TRBV15 | . | . | CATSRGLGGGWTDTQYF | TGTGCCACCAGCAGAGGACTGGGGGGAGGTTGGACAGATACGCAGTATTTT
TRBJ1-5 | TRBV7-8 | . | . | CASSGRVGNQPQHF | TGTGCCAGCAGCGGGAGGGTCGGCAATCAGCCCCAGCATTTT
TRBJ2-1 | TRBV1 | . | . | CTSSQERGWGSGNFSEQFF | .
TRBJ1-2 | TRBV7-2 | . | . | CASSLTSSNYGYTF | TGTGCCAGCAGCTTAACCAGTTCTAACTATGGCTACACCTTC
TRBJ2-2 | TRBV2 | . | . | CASSGTPFPNTGELFF | TGTGCCAGCAGTGGGACACCTTTCCCGAACACCGGGGAGCTGTTTTTT
TRBJ2-1 | TRBV11-3 | TRBD2 | . | CASSLTSGSYNEQFF | TGTGCCAGCAGCTTGACTAGCGGTTCCTACAATGAGCAGTTCTTC
TRBJ1-3 | TRBV9 | . | once | CASSVEVGGGGNTIYF | TGTGCCAGCAGCGTAGAGGTTGGAGGAGGCGGAAACACCATATATTTT
TRBJ1-5 | TRBV28 | . | . | CASSSNRNNQPQHF | TGTGCCAGCAGTTCCAACAGAAACAATCAGCCCCAGCATTTT
TRBJ1-5 | TRBV6-1 | . | . | CASSEGEGQPQHF | TGTGCCAGCAGTGAAGGCGAGGGTCAGCCCCAGCATTTT
TRBJ2-1 | TRBV6-5 | TRBD2 | . | CASSYGGLAYNEQFF | TGTGCCAGCAGTTACGGGGGACTAGCTTACAATGAGCAGTTCTTC
TRBJ1-2 | TRBV7-2 | . | . | CASSFRHKPLYGYTF | TGTGCCAGCAGCTTTAGACACAAACCCCTCTATGGCTACACCTTC
TRBJ1-4 | TRBV6-5 | . | . | CASSYNPGGEKLFF | TGTGCCAGCAGTTACAACCCAGGAGGTGAAAAACTGTTTTTT
TRBJ1-2 | TRBV28 | TRBD1 | . | CASSYGDRERGGYTF | TGTGCCAGCAGTTATGGGGACAGGGAGCGTGGTGGCTACACCTTC
TRBJ1-1 | TRBV5-6 | . | . | CASSLEGTFPEAFF | TGTGCCAGCAGCTTGGAGGGGACATTCCCTGAAGCTTTCTTT
TRBJ2-5 | TRBV5-1 | TRBD2 | . | CASSWSGRGETQYF | TGCGCCAGCAGCTGGAGCGGGAGAGGAGAGACCCAGTACTTC
TRBJ2-1 | TRBV19 | . | . | CASSIFRGPYNEQFF | TGTGCCAGTAGTATCTTCAGAGGCCCCTACAATGAGCAGTTCTTC
TRBJ1-2 | TRBV9 | TRBD1 | . | CASSVGGQGENYGYTF | TGTGCCAGCAGCGTAGGTGGACAGGGTGAAAACTATGGCTACACCTTC
TRBJ2-2 | TRBV6-4 | . | . | CASSDSAANTGELFF | TGTGCCAGCAGTGACTCGGCGGCGAACACCGGGGAGCTGTTTTTT
TRBJ2-3 | TRBV7-2 | . | . | CASSLDGQSTDTQYF | TGTGCCAGCAGCTTGGACGGACAGTCCACAGATACGCAGTATTTT
TRBJ1-2 | TRBV6-1 | TRBD1 | . | CASSEGPGTGERNYGYTF | TGTGCCAGCAGTGAAGGTCCCGGGACAGGGGAGAGGAACTATGGCTACACCTTC
TRBJ2-7 | TRBV7-9 | TRBD2 | . | CASSLPHGTSGNQPYEQYF | TGTGCCAGCAGCTTACCGCACGGGACTAGCGGGAATCAGCCCTACGAGCAGTACTTC
TRBJ1-4 | TRBV9 | TRBD1 | . | CASSAGTGRHEKLFF | TGTGCCAGCAGCGCCGGGACAGGACGACATGAAAAACTGTTTTTT
TRBJ2-2 | TRBV19 | . | . | CASSFTANTGELFF | TGTGCCAGTAGTTTTACAGCGAACACCGGGGAGCTGTTTTTT
TRBJ2-7 | TRBV5-1 | . | . | CASSLGGRYEQYF | TGCGCCAGCAGCTTAGGCGGTAGGTACGAGCAGTACTTC
TRBJ2-1 | TRBV30 | . | . | CAWSVGAPGHNEQFF | TGTGCCTGGAGTGTAGGGGCCCCCGGTCACAATGAGCAGTTCTTC
TRBJ2-7 | TRBV28 | TRBD1 | . | CASRPTGDNSYEQYF | TGTGCCAGCAGGCCAACAGGGGACAACTCCTACGAGCAGTACTTC